What follows is one T cell receptor beta chain and its context. This sample is drawn from a study of control samples from healthy donors and cancer patients. The CDR3 length is 16 residues. J gave up 2 bases and V 7 bases, and 11 bases lay outside the gene matches. Germline CDR1 is KGHDR and CDR2 is SFDVKD. Data came from immunoSEQ multiplex PCR; TCRdb stores just in-frame clones and leaves some out. The repertoire consists of approximately 82,000 clones, with around 87% occurring once and the leading ten covering around 20%. Input material: blood. This TCR was sampled from a man in his forties or fifties in good health. The V and J genes are TRBV24-1 and TRBJ1-1; 8 positions agree with TRBD1. DNA of the CDR3: TGTGCCACCAGAGGAGGACAGGGAGAAGTAAACACTGAAGCTTTCTTT. Residues: CATRGGQGEVNTEAFF.